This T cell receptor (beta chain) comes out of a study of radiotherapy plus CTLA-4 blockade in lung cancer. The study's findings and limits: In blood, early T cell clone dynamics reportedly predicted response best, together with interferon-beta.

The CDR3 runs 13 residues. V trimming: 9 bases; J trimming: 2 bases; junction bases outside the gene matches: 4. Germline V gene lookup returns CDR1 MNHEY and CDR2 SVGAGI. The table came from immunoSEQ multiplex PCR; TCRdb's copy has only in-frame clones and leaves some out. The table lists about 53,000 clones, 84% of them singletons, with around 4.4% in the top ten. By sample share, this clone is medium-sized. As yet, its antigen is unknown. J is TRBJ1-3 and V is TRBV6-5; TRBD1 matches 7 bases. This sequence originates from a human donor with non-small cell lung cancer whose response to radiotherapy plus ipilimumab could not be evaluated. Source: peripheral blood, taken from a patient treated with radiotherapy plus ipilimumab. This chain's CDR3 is CASWDSTGNTIYF. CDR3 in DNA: TGTGCCAGTTGGGACAGTACTGGAAACACCATATATTTT.